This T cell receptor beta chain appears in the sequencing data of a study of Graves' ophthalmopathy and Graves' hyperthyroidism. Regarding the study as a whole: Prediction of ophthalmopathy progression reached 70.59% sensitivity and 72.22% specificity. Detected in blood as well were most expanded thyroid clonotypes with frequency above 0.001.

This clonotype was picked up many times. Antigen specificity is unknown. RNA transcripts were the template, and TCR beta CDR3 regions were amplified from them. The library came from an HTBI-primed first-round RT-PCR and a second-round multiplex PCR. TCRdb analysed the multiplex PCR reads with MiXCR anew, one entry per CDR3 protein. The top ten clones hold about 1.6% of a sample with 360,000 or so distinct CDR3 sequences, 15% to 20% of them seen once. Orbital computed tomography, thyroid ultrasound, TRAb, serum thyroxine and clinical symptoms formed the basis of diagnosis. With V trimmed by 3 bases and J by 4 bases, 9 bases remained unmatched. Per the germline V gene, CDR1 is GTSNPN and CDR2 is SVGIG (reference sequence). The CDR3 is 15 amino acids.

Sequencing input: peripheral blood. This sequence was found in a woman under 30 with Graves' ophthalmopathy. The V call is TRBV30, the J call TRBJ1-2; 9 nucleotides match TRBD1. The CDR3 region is CAWSLGTGYTYGYTF. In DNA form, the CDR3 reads TGTGCCTGGAGCCTCGGGACAGGGTACACCTATGGCTACACCTTC.